These T cell receptor beta chains were read from a single sample in a study of identical twins. TCRdb re-derived calls from the 5' RACE reads in MiXCR, one entry per CDR3 protein. The table has approximately 500,000 distinct CDR3 sequences, more than 20% seen once. The same data also went into a second study, on T cells expressing NK-cell markers.

The sample consisted of CD4+ T cells sorted from blood. The source of these receptors is a woman younger than 30 in good health. CDR3s include the opening cysteine and the closing phenylalanine or tryptophan. The D gene is left open where the match is weak. Expanded clones are given a class, and other clones once, few, many or no size at all.

v_call: TRBV7-9; j_call: TRBJ2-1; clone_size: NA; cdr3_length: 14; d_call: NA; cdr3_nt: TGTGCCAGCAGCTTAAACACACACATCGATGAGCAGTTCTTC; cdr3_aa: CASSLNTHIDEQFF
v_call: TRBV4-3; j_call: TRBJ2-7; clone_size: few; cdr3_length: 15; d_call: TRBD1; cdr3_nt: TGCGCCAGCAGCCAACAGGGGGTCCCCCCCTACGAGCAGTACTTC; cdr3_aa: CASSQQGVPPYEQYF
v_call: TRBV24-1; j_call: TRBJ2-7; clone_size: few; cdr3_length: 16; d_call: TRBD1; cdr3_nt: TGTGCCACCAGTGATCCCACGGGACAGGACTCCTACGAGCAGTACTTC; cdr3_aa: CATSDPTGQDSYEQYF
v_call: TRBV19; j_call: TRBJ2-1; clone_size: NA; cdr3_length: 15; d_call: NA; cdr3_nt: TGTGCCAGTAGTCGCCCCAGGGTACGTTACAATGAGCAGTTCTTC; cdr3_aa: CASSRPRVRYNEQFF
v_call: TRBV5-1; j_call: TRBJ2-5; clone_size: few; cdr3_length: 14; d_call: TRBD1; cdr3_nt: TGCGCCAGCAGCTCCCAGGGACAGGGTGAGACCCAGTACTTC; cdr3_aa: CASSSQGQGETQYF
v_call: TRBV15; j_call: TRBJ2-3; clone_size: NA; cdr3_length: 14; d_call: TRBD2; cdr3_nt: TGTGCCACCAGCAGGGCGGGAGGACAAGATACGCAGTATTTT; cdr3_aa: CATSRAGGQDTQYF
v_call: TRBV20-1; j_call: TRBJ2-3; clone_size: NA; cdr3_length: 14; d_call: TRBD2; cdr3_nt: TGCAGTGCTAAGAAGCGGGAGATCAGAGATACGCAGTATTTT; cdr3_aa: CSAKKREIRDTQYF
v_call: TRBV7-2; j_call: TRBJ2-7; clone_size: NA; cdr3_length: 15; d_call: NA; cdr3_nt: TGTGCCAGCAGTCCAGGGCTCTCAAGCTCCTACGAGCAGTACTTC; cdr3_aa: CASSPGLSSSYEQYF
v_call: TRBV6-1; j_call: TRBJ1-5; clone_size: few; cdr3_length: 14; d_call: TRBD1; cdr3_nt: TGTGCCAGCAGAAGACAGGGTTTCGGTCAGCCCCAGCATTTT; cdr3_aa: CASRRQGFGQPQHF
v_call: TRBV20-1; j_call: TRBJ2-5; clone_size: NA; cdr3_length: 15; d_call: NA; cdr3_nt: TGCAGTGCTCAGTTAGGAGGTAGCGGTCAAGAGACCCAGTACTTC; cdr3_aa: CSAQLGGSGQETQYF
v_call: TRBV6-4; j_call: TRBJ2-7; clone_size: NA; cdr3_length: 13; d_call: NA; cdr3_nt: TGTGCCAGAGGGGGGGGGTACGGCTACGAGCAGTACTTC; cdr3_aa: CARGGGYGYEQYF